The 7 T cell receptor beta chains given below trace back to one sample, sequenced in a study of T cell responses to AZD1222 COVID-19 vaccine. Sequenced by immunoSEQ multiplex PCR; TCRdb stores in-frame clones only, minus some. Among some 96,000 clones listed, about 87% were seen once. This specimen consisted of peripheral blood, obtained on day 0 of AZD1222 vaccination. The source is an adult in good health.

V is TRBV7-3 and J is TRBJ1-1; a possible D gene is TRBD1 (5 bases). The CDR3 runs to 13 residues. The germline V gene encodes CDR1 SGHTA and CDR2 FQGTGA. Trimming removed 6 bases from V and 1 base from J, with 9 bases in between. CDR3 coding DNA: TGTGCCAGCAGTACGGGGGGGAACACTGAAGCTTTCTTT. It codes for CASSTGGNTEAFF.

The chain has TRBV7-2 and TRBJ2-7, with D hard to call. Trimming pared 1 base from V and 0 bases from J, leaving 10 bases between. The CDR3 loop spans 15 amino acids. Germline CDR1 reads SGHTA; CDR2 reads FQGNSA. The CDR3, as DNA: TGTGCCAGCAGCTTAGATCCGAGGAGCTCCTACGAGCAGTACTTC. It codes for CASSLDPRSSYEQYF.

The V gene is TRBV4-1, the J gene TRBJ1-4; TRBD1 might be the D (5 bases). Trimming pared 1 base from V and 8 bases from J, leaving 14 bases between. This CDR3 is 15 amino acids long. Per the germline V gene, CDR1 is MGHRA and CDR2 is YSYEKL. CDR3 region: CASSQVGREEEKLFF. CDR3 bases: TGCGCCAGCAGCCAAGTGGGCAGGGAAGAGGAAAAACTGTTTTTT.

The CDR3 DNA follows: TGTGCCAGCAGTGGGACCGTCCAAGAGACCCAGTACTTC. It encodes CASSGTVQETQYF. V and J are TRBV6-2 or TRBV6-3 and TRBJ2-5; D may correspond to TRBD1 or TRBD2 (5 bases each). Trimming removed 5 bases from V and 1 base from J, with 8 bases in between. This CDR3 is 13 amino acids long. CDR1 and CDR2 (germline): MNHEY, SVGEGT.

This chain links TRBV7-7 with TRBJ2-3; TRBD1 or TRBD2 may be the D gene (5 bases each). Per the germline V gene, CDR1 is SSHAT and CDR2 is FNYEAQ (reference sequence). The V gene lost 1 base and the J gene lost 3 bases, with 5 bases spanning the gap. The CDR3 is 13 residues long. Here the CDR3 DNA reads TGTGCCAGCAGCTTAGGGGGGACAGATACGCAGTATTTT. Translating it yields CASSLGGTDTQYF.

CDR3 amino acids: CAWSALERRQYNEQFF. The CDR3 DNA is TGTGCCTGGAGTGCGCTCGAGCGGAGACAGTACAATGAGCAGTTCTTC. V and J are TRBV30 and TRBJ2-1, with D perhaps being TRBD1 or TRBD2 (5 bases each). CDR1 is GTSNPN and CDR2 is SVGIG in the germline V gene (reference sequence). V was cut by 1 base and J by 4 bases, with 17 bases left in between. This CDR3 is 16 amino acids long.

The CDR3 nucleotides are TGTGCCAGCAGCCAACTGGGACAGGTCTATGGCTACACCTTC. Residues: CASSQLGQVYGYTF. J is TRBJ1-2 and V is TRBV2; TRBD1 matches at 8 bases. The length of the CDR3 is 14 residues. Germline trimming cut 6 bases from V and 4 bases from J; bases unmatched to any gene: 7. Germline CDR1 is SNHLY and CDR2 is FYNNEI.